This passage covers 14 T cell receptor beta chains from one sample sequenced in a study of molecular identifiers for immune sequencing clone quantification. MiXCR, applied by TCRdb to the PCR reads, yields one record per CDR3 protein. The sample records hundreds of thousands of distinct CDR3 sequences, roughly 25% being singletons. The material sequenced was naive CD8+ T cells from blood, with Jurkat cell RNA spiked in. The sample's subset: FACS-sorted CD8+CD4-CCR7+CD45RA+ naive T cells. These receptors all stem from a human donor in good health. Some libraries in this study had Jurkat cell RNA spiked in.

This clonotype was observed many times. The genes are TRBV6-5 and TRBJ1-1, with a possible D match to TRBD1 (6 bases). Germline loops: CDR1 MNHEY, CDR2 SVGAGI. Deletions cut 6 bases from V and 6 bases from J, with 20 bases between. The CDR3 sequence is 15 residues long. CDR3 sequence: CASRPQGSGVSEAFF. The CDR3 DNA reads TGTGCCAGCAGACCACAGGGCTCCGGCGTGTCTGAAGCTTTCTTT.

Comment on this clonotype: One junction end does not reproduce the germline sequence, and a read error may be involved. The rearrangement uses TRBV13 and TRBJ2-7; the D gene is possibly TRBD1 (5 bases). Germline V CDR1 and CDR2: PRHDT, FYEKMQ (reference sequence). This CDR3 comprises 15 residues. The CDR3 protein is CDSSLVGQGQHEQYF. The DNA for the CDR3 is TGTGACAGCAGCCTCGTGGGGCAGGGTCAACACGAGCAGTACTTC.

A note on this clonotype: A much larger clonotype is one base distant, so this may be a read error. The chain links TRBV12-3 or TRBV12-4 to TRBJ1-4; D may be TRBD1 (5 bases). Trimming took off 2 bases at V and 8 bases at J, with 18 bases between the two ends. This CDR3 region has 16 residues. The CDR3 nucleotides are TGTGCCAGCAGTTTACCCCCCCGGGGGGTAGGGGAAAAACTGTTTTTT. It codes for CASSLPPRGVGEKLFF.

This clonotype was detected a few times. The rearrangement links TRBV6-1 to TRBJ1-1; 7 bases line up with TRBD1. J lost 3 bases, V lost 2 bases, and 9 bases had no gene match. Germline assignment: CDR1 MNHNS and CDR2 SASEGT. The CDR3 is 16 amino acids. CDR3 DNA: TGTGCCAGCAGTGAAACAGGGGAAGTTTGGTACACTGAAGCTTTCTTT. Protein: CASSETGEVWYTEAFF.

V gene TRBV5-8 combines with J gene TRBJ2-1, with 8 bases identical to TRBD1. Germline V gene data show CDR1 as SGHTS and CDR2 as YDEGEE. This CDR3 has 15 amino acids. The J segment lost 4 bases and the V segment lost 3 bases, leaving 6 bases of the junction unmatched. The CDR3 DNA is TGTGCCAGCAGCTCAGCAGGGGGCTGGTACAATGAGCAGTTCTTC. Protein sequence: CASSSAGGWYNEQFF.

The chain joins TRBV4-1 to TRBJ1-1; tentatively, D is TRBD1 (5 bases). This CDR3 contains 15 residues. The germline V gene has CDR1 MGHRA and CDR2 YSYEKL. Trimming took 1 base from V and 6 from J, leaving 15 bases between them. CDR3 coding DNA: TGCGCCAGCAGCCAAGGAGGAGGGGCTGGCGCTGAAGCTTTCTTT. Its translation: CASSQGGGAGAEAFF.

This clonotype was observed many times. This chain joins TRBV20-1 and TRBJ2-5; TRBD2 matches 8 bases. Germline CDR1 and CDR2: DFQATT and SNEGSKA (reference sequence). The J segment lost 1 base and the V segment lost 3 bases, leaving 1 base of the junction unmatched. This CDR3 is 13 amino acids long. The CDR3 reads CSARREVQETQYF. CDR3 sequence (DNA): TGCAGTGCTAGGCGGGAGGTCCAAGAGACCCAGTACTTC.

A remark on this clonotype: A much larger clonotype is one base distant, so this may be a read error. The gene calls are TRBV2 and TRBJ1-5; possible D gene TRBD1, 5 bases. V gave up 10 bases and J gave up 1 base, with 17 bases separating them. The CDR3 is made up of 15 amino acids. In germline, CDR1 is SNHLY, CDR2 FYNNEI. CDR3 in amino acids: CAMSRWGSSNQPQHF. In DNA form, the CDR3 reads TGTGCCATGAGCCGGTGGGGCTCCAGCAATCAGCCCCAGCATTTT.

This clonotype came up many times. The chain carries TRBV10-2 and TRBJ1-5, with a possible D match to TRBD1 (5 bases). CDR1 and CDR2 from the germline V gene are WSHSY and SAAADI. This CDR3 contains 13 residues. Trimming took off 0 bases at V and 5 bases at J, with 5 bases between the two ends. The CDR3 region is CASSESGDQPQHF. The CDR3 region has the DNA TGCGCCAGCAGTGAGTCGGGGGATCAGCCCCAGCATTTT.

Many counts were recorded for this clonotype. The chain combines TRBV20-1 with TRBJ2-2; 10 nucleotides align to TRBD1. Looked up from germline, CDR1 is DFQATT and CDR2 is SNEGSKA (reference sequence). The V gene end was trimmed by 6 bases and the J gene end by 5 bases; junction bases not matched to a gene: 9. There are 15 residues in the CDR3. DNA for the CDR3: TGCAGTGCCCTGGACAGGGGGTCATCGACCGGGGAGCTGTTTTTT. It yields the protein CSALDRGSSTGELFF.

In its sample, this clonotype was seen a few times. The chain carries TRBV3-1 and TRBJ1-1, with 9 bases fitting TRBD1. With 4 bases clipped from V and 2 bases from J, the junction kept 8 bases outside the gene matches. Germline V lookup: CDR1 LGHDT, CDR2 YNNKEL (reference sequence). This CDR3 comprises 16 residues. CDR3 coding DNA: TGTGCCAGCAGCCCGCCGGGACAGGGCTTTAACACTGAAGCTTTCTTT. It translates to CASSPPGQGFNTEAFF.

This clonotype was observed at least ten times. The rearrangement uses TRBV28 and TRBJ2-1, with 8 bases matching TRBD2. The CDR3 covers 14 residues. Per germline, CDR1 MDHEN and CDR2 SYDVKM. With V trimmed by 1 base and J by 9 bases, 5 bases remained unmatched. This chain's CDR3 is CASSLSGLAGEQFF. The CDR3, as DNA: TGTGCCAGCAGTTTATCCGGACTAGCCGGTGAGCAGTTCTTC.

Ten or more counts support this clonotype. The CDR3 DNA reads as TGTGCCAGCTCACCACGCGACGGCGAAGGGAACGGTATTGCTTTCTTT. It codes for CASSPRDGEGNGIAFF. The V call is TRBV18, the J call TRBJ1-1, with D unclear. CDR1 KGHSH and CDR2 LQKENI come from the germline V gene. This CDR3 spans 16 amino acids. V shed 1 base and J shed 11 bases, with 23 bases lying between them.

This clonotype showed up many times. The gene calls are TRBV28 and TRBJ1-5; D is uncertain. Germline-derived CDR1 and CDR2 are MDHEN and SYDVKM. V lost 6 bases to trimming and J lost 7 bases, with 13 bases between them. This CDR3 contains 13 residues. CDR3 residues: CASSATRGQPQHF. CDR3 nucleotide sequence: TGTGCCAGCAGCGCGACCCGAGGGCAGCCCCAGCATTTT.